A single sample is the source of the 17 T cell receptor beta chains below, sequenced in a study of control samples from healthy donors and cancer patients. Here immunoSEQ multiplex PCR was the method, and the copy in TCRdb shows in-frame clones only, minus some. This table has about 270,000 clones, more than 65% appearing once. Sample: PBMCs. The source of these receptors is an older woman with lung cancer.

The rearrangement links TRBV4-1 to TRBJ1-1; D is ambiguous. The V end was cut by 1 base, the J end by 1 base, with 16 bases between. CDR1 is MGHRA, CDR2 YSYEKL, per germline. This CDR3 has 17 residues. The CDR3 DNA follows: TGCGCCAGCAGCCAAGCTTACGTCGGCAGTCCGAACACTGAAGCTTTCTTT. Translating gives CASSQAYVGSPNTEAFF.

The rearrangement joins TRBV20-1 to TRBJ2-1; D may be TRBD1 (6 bases). The CDR3 runs to 14 residues. Per germline, CDR1 DFQATT and CDR2 SNEGSKA (reference sequence). V lost 6 bases and J lost 3, with 15 bases in between. The CDR3 nucleotides read TGCAGTGCAAGTCCCGGACAGTTCTACAATGAGCAGTTCTTC. The encoded protein is CSASPGQFYNEQFF.

The rearrangement joins TRBV28 to TRBJ1-4, with TRBD1 identical over 8 bases. CDR3 size: 14 residues. The germline V gene encodes CDR1 MDHEN and CDR2 SYDVKM. Unmatched junction bases numbered 7, after V lost 6 bases and J lost 7 bases. CDR3 protein: CASRSDRDGEKLFF. The CDR3 DNA sequence: TGTGCCAGCAGGTCGGACAGGGATGGTGAAAAACTGTTTTTT.

Turning to this clone: In the same sample, other DNA sequences code for this CDR3. The rearrangement joins TRBV5-1 to TRBJ1-5; 8 bases map to TRBD1. Germline V CDR1 and CDR2: SGHRS, YFSETQ. Losses at the gene ends were 4 bases for V and 4 bases for J; bases not matched to a gene: 7. This CDR3 is built from 15 residues. CDR3 loop: CASSLGQGPNQPQHF. CDR3 nucleotide sequence: TGCGCCAGCAGCCTTGGACAGGGCCCTAATCAGCCCCAGCATTTT.

The count of this clone is one. The rearrangement links TRBV28 to TRBJ2-7; D remains ambiguous. Germline V lookup: CDR1 MDHEN, CDR2 SYDVKM. With 4 bases removed from V and 2 bases from J, the gap between germline ends came to 6 bases. The CDR3 is 12 amino acids. The chain's CDR3 is CASSSRPYEQYF. CDR3 in DNA: TGTGCCAGCAGTTCCCGGCCCTACGAGCAGTACTTC.

The CDR3 bases are TGTGCCAGCAGTTACTATGACGCGGGGTCGCAGTATTTT. It encodes CASSYYDAGSQYF. The chain uses TRBV6-5 and TRBJ2-3; D is perhaps TRBD2 (6 bases). V lost 1 base and J lost 10, with 12 bases in between. The germline gives CDR1 MNHEY, CDR2 SVGAGI. The CDR3 loop spans 13 amino acids.

The chain joins TRBV7-2 to TRBJ2-7; 7 bases align to TRBD1. The CDR3 totals 13 residues. From germline, CDR1 is SGHTA and CDR2 FQGNSA. Trimming cost V 5 bases and J 7 bases; bases outside gene matches: 8. The CDR3 DNA reads TGTGCCAGCAGCGAACAGGGGACGGGGGAGCAGTACTTC. Residues: CASSEQGTGEQYF.

In DNA form, the CDR3 reads TGTGCCAGCAGTCCGCAGGGAAATCAGCCCCAGCATTTT. It is translated as CASSPQGNQPQHF. The chain links TRBV6-6 to TRBJ1-5; D is possibly TRBD1 (5 bases). Trimming stripped 5 bases from V and 4 bases from J, with 9 bases between. The germline V gene encodes CDR1 MNHNY and CDR2 SVGAGI (reference sequence). This CDR3 contains 13 residues.

The V and J genes are TRBV28 and TRBJ1-2; D gene ambiguous. The CDR3 loop spans 13 amino acids. Trimming left V 7 bases short and J 1 base short, with 10 bases between. In germline, CDR1 is MDHEN, CDR2 SYDVKM. In nucleotides, the CDR3 is TGTGCCAGCACTACCACCCTTAACTATGGCTACACCTTC. This sequence encodes CASTTTLNYGYTF.

V usage is TRBV5-5 and J usage is TRBJ2-1, with 10 positions matching TRBD2. Germline V gene sequence: CDR1 SGHKS, CDR2 YYEKEE (reference sequence). V gave up 0 bases and J gave up 7 bases; unmatched junction bases: 7. The CDR3 is 16 amino acids. The CDR3 loop reads CASSLAASGRINEQFF. DNA for the CDR3: TGTGCCAGCAGCTTGGCGGCTAGCGGGAGAATTAATGAGCAGTTCTTC.

The chain links TRBV11-2 to TRBJ2-6; no reliable D call. The CDR3 sequence is 15 residues long. Per germline, CDR1 SGHAT and CDR2 FQNNGV. V dropped 5 bases and J dropped 4 bases, with 12 bases sitting between them. The CDR3 region is CASSTDFGGANVLTF. The CDR3 DNA reads as TGTGCCAGCAGCACTGACTTCGGGGGGGCCAACGTCCTGACTTTC.

The chain joins TRBV7-2 to TRBJ1-1, with D perhaps TRBD1 (6 bases). This CDR3 has 14 amino acids. The germline gives CDR1 SGHTA, CDR2 FQGNSA. V lost 6 bases to trimming and J lost 1 base, with 12 bases between them. CDR3 protein: CASSPGTPNTEAFF. CDR3 bases: TGTGCCAGCAGTCCAGGGACACCGAACACTGAAGCTTTCTTT.

This rearrangement joins TRBV5-1 to TRBJ1-1, with a tentative D call TRBD1 (5 bases). The CDR3 is made up of 14 amino acids. Trimming stripped 4 bases from V and 3 bases from J, with 13 bases between. Germline V CDR1 and CDR2: SGHRS, YFSETQ. CDR3 nucleotides: TGCGCCAGCAGCCCGAACGGGGGGGACACTGAAGCTTTCTTT. Translating gives CASSPNGGDTEAFF.

This chain uses TRBV3-1 (or the pseudogene TRBV3-2) with TRBJ1-2, with D possibly matching TRBD1 (6 bases). The CDR3 is made up of 15 amino acids. Trimming took off 2 bases at V and 8 bases at J, with 18 bases between the two ends. Germline V gene sequence: CDR1 LGHDT, CDR2 YNNKEL (reference sequence). The CDR3 DNA follows: TGTGCCAGCAGCCAAAGCTACAGGGTTGTAATAGGCTACACCTTC. It codes for CASSQSYRVVIGYTF.

This clone was seen a handful of times. This chain links TRBV19 with TRBJ2-7, with a possible D match to TRBD2 (5 bases). V shed 4 bases and J shed 2 bases, with 12 bases lying between them. The V gene's germline CDR1 is LNHDA and CDR2 SQIVND (reference sequence). This CDR3 comprises 14 residues. CDR3 nucleotide sequence: TGTGCCAGTAGTAACCCCGGGAAAACCTACGAGCAGTACTTC. Translation gives CASSNPGKTYEQYF.

The chain joins TRBV7-6 to TRBJ2-2; 7 bases agree with TRBD2. Trimming took 5 bases from V and 0 from J; bases not matched to a gene: 6. Germline lookup yields CDR1 SGHVS and CDR2 FNYEAQ. This CDR3 is built from 16 residues. In DNA form, the CDR3 reads TGTGCCAGCAGCCCCTTTCTAGCGGCGAACACCGGGGAGCTGTTTTTT. Its translation is CASSPFLAANTGELFF.

The chain recombines TRBV7-2 with TRBJ1-4; D ambiguous. This CDR3 has 13 amino acids. From germline, CDR1 is SGHTA and CDR2 FQGNSA. V was shortened by 4 bases and J by 8 bases, with 11 bases between the two germline ends. CDR3: CASSSWVEEKLFF. CDR3 nucleotides: TGTGCCAGCAGCTCTTGGGTAGAGGAAAAACTGTTTTTT.